This TCR beta chain originates from a study of cytomegalovirus exposure and HLA in healthy donors. Germline CDR1 is MDHEN and CDR2 is SYDVKM. The germline V and J ends were trimmed by 5 bases and 10 bases, with 11 bases remaining between them. This CDR3 spans 11 amino acids. 60 Vbeta and 13 Jbeta primers were used in PCR. The data were produced by immunoSEQ multiplex PCR, yet TCRdb's version contains in-frame clones alone and is incomplete. This sample's table has some 110,000 clones. The receptor was derived from a man aged 25-45 years in good health and CMV-seronegative. Sequences were obtained from PBMCs. This chain links TRBV28 with TRBJ1-2; no definite D call. The CDR3 protein is CASSETRSYTF. CDR3 coding DNA: TGTGCCAGCAGTGAAACACGATCCTACACCTTC.